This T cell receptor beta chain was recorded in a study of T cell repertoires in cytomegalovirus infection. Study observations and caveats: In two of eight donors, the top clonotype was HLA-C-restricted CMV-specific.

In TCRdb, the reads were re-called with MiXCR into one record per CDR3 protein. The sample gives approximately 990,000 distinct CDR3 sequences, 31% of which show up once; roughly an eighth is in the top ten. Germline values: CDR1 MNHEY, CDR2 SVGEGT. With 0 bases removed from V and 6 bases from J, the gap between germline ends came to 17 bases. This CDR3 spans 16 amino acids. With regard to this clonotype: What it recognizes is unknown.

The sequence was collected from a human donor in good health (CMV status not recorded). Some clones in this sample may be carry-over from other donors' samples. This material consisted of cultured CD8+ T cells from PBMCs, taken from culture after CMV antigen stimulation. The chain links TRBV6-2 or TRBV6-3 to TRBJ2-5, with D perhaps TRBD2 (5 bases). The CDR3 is CASSYSTGGPFKTQYF. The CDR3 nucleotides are TGTGCCAGCAGTTACTCGACGGGCGGGCCTTTTAAGACCCAGTACTTC.